This T cell receptor beta chain was captured by sequencing in a study of cytomegalovirus exposure and HLA in healthy donors (dated by TCRdb to about 2017). Looking at the study overall: A later analysis indicated that the 120 validation repertoires were generated on the platform also employed for the approximately 700 repertoires of the first cohort. The study was designed to test whether signatures of past pathogen exposure could be identified by cataloging public T cell receptors. A separate validation cohort of some 130 different subjects was used in addition to the 666-subject first cohort. The study combined high-throughput TCR immunosequencing, statistical association of individual TCRs with disease status, and machine learning to predict cytomegalovirus infection status. Points the paper makes about the study in general: In vitro tests confirmed that a few of the cytomegalovirus-associated TCR beta chains recognize cytomegalovirus antigens. In the study, approximately 150 TCR beta chains were listed as associated with cytomegalovirus. A later analysis had no HLA typing for the validation cohort, so co-occurrence there was scored across all 110 or so repertoires. The classifier was reported to diagnose cytomegalovirus status with high specificity and sensitivity in both the original cohort and the validation cohort. According to the authors, the approach could potentially be generalized to other disease states and immunological phenotypes. A later analysis found that TCRs clustered in the first cohort also tended to co-occur in the approximately 120 validation repertoires, with 94% of cluster scores above 0. Most TCR sequences were seen in very few donors, while some public TCRs were found in many individuals.

The CDR3 sequence holds 14 residues, the cysteine and phenylalanine included. CDR3 DNA only is kept here, 42 bases in frame from base 1. Sequences MNHEY (CDR1) and SMNVEV (CDR2) are obtained from the germline V gene (reference sequence). V is pruned by 3 bases and J by 3 bases, leaving 3 bases of the junction without a gene match. The donors belonged to the validation cohort of under 150 subjects, which was separate from the approximately 610-subject first cohort. Library creation used the immunoSEQ multiplex PCR assay. In the source study's methods: A statistical classification framework was built for diagnosing cytomegalovirus status from the catalog of TCR beta chain sequences. TCRdb retrieved this table from immuneACCESS and kept in-frame rearrangements only. Not all clones are present; in checked studies, unresolved V genes account for under half, and no reason is known for the remainder. The V and J calls and clone size come from that table; D and trimming were worked out from the DNA. The sample table shows 150,000 to 200,000 clones, and just under 90% are seen once. Together, the top ten hold approximately 1.4% of the sample.

This clone was counted once. The clone's antigen remains unknown. No much larger clone is present one base from it, and per-base qualities are unavailable. The sequence derives from a woman in her thirties in good health and CMV-seronegative. This chain joins TRBV27 to TRBJ1-1, and TRBD1 matches 8 of the central bases. Sequenced: PBMCs. The sequence in DNA is TGTGCCAGCAGTTTGGGGACAGGCCACACTGAAGCTTTCTTT. Translation gives CASSLGTGHTEAFF.